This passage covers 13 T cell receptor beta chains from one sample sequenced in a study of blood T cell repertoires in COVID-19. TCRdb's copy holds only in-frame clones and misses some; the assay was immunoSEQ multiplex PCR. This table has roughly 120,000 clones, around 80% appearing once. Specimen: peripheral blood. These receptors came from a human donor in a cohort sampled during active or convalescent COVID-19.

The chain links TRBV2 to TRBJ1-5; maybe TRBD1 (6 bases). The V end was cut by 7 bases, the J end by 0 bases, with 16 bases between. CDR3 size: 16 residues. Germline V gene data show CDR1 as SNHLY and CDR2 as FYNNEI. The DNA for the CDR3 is TGTGCCAGCACCCCGGGACATCCGCTTAGCAATCAGCCCCAGCATTTT. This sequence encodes CASTPGHPLSNQPQHF.

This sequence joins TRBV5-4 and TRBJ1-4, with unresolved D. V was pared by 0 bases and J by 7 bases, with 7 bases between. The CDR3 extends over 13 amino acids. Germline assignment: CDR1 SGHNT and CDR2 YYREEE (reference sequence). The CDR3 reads CASSLEFSEKLFF. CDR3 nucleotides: TGTGCCAGCAGCTTGGAGTTTAGTGAAAAACTGTTTTTT.

The CDR3 sequence is CASSRLGAHEQYF. In DNA form, the CDR3 reads TGTGCCAGCAGCCGCTTGGGGGCCCACGAGCAGTACTTC. J is TRBJ2-7 and V is TRBV6-5; tentatively, D is TRBD1 (6 bases). V was clipped by 6 bases and J by 5 bases, with 14 bases between them. This CDR3 comprises 13 residues. Germline V gives CDR1 MNHEY, CDR2 SVGAGI.

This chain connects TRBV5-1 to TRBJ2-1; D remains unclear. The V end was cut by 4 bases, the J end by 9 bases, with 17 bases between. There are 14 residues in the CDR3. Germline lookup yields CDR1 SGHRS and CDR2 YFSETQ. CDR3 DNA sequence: TGCGCCAGCAGCCCTCCCAGAATCCTCGCTGAGCAGTTCTTC. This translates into CASSPPRILAEQFF.

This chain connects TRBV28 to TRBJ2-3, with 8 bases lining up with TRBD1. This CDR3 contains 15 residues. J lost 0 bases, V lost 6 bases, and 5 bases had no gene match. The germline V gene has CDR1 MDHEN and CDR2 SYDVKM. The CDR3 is CASSAGGASTDTQYF. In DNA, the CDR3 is TGTGCCAGCAGCGCAGGGGGCGCGAGCACAGATACGCAGTATTTT. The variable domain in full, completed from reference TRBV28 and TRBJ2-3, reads DVKVTQSSRYLVKRTGEKVFLECVQDMDHENMFWYRQDPGLGLRLIYFSYDVKMKEKGDIPEGYSVSREKKERFSLILESASTNQTSMYLCASSAGGASTDTQYFGPGTRLTVL.

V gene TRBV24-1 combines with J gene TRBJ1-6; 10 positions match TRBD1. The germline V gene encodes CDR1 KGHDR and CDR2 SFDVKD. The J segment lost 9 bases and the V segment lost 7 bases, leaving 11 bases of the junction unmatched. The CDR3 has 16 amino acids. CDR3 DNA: TGTGCCACCAGAGCAATCAGGACAGGGGGGTGTTCACCCCTCCACTTT. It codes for CATRAIRTGGCSPLHF.

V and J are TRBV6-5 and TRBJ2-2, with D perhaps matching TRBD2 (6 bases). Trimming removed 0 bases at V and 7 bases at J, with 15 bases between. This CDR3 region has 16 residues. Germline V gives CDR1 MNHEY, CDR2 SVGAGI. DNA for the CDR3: TGTGCCAGCAGTTACTCCGCGACTAGTCTGGTCGGGGAGCTGTTTTTT. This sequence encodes CASSYSATSLVGELFF.

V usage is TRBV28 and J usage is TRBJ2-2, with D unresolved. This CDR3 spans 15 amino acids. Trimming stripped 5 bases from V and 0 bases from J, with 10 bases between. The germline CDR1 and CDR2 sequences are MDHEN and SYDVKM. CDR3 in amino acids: CASSRSPTNTGELFF. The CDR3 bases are TGTGCCAGCAGTCGGTCTCCTACGAACACCGGGGAGCTGTTTTTT. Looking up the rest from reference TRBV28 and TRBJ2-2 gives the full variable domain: DVKVTQSSRYLVKRTGEKVFLECVQDMDHENMFWYRQDPGLGLRLIYFSYDVKMKEKGDIPEGYSVSREKKERFSLILESASTNQTSMYLCASSRSPTNTGELFFGEGSRLTVL.

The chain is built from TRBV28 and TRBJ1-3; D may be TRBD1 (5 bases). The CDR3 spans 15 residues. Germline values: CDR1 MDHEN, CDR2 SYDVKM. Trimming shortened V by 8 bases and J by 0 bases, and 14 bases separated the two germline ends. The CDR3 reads CASGTGTSSGNTIYF. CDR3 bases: TGTGCCAGCGGTACAGGTACCAGCTCTGGAAACACCATATATTTT.

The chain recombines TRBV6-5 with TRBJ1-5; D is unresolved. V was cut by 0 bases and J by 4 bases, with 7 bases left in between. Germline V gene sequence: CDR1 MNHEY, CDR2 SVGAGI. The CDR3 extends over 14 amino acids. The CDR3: CASSYSGLNQPQHF. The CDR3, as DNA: TGTGCCAGCAGTTACTCCGGGTTAAATCAGCCCCAGCATTTT.

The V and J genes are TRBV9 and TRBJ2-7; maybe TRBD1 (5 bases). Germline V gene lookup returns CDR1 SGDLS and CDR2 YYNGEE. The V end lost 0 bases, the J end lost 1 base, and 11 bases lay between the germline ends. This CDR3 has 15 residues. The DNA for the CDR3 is TGTGCCAGCAGCGTAGCCCCGCAGGGATCCTACGAGCAGTACTTC. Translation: CASSVAPQGSYEQYF.

The CDR3 DNA reads as TGTGCCAGCAGCTTGCGAAGGAAGGGGGACAATGAGCAGTTCTTC. It yields the protein CASSLRRKGDNEQFF. J is TRBJ2-1 and V is TRBV7-6; D possibly corresponds to TRBD1 (6 bases). The ends were cut back, 3 bases at V and 5 bases at J, with 14 bases in the middle. The length of the CDR3 is 15 residues. Germline CDR1 is SGHVS and CDR2 is FNYEAQ.

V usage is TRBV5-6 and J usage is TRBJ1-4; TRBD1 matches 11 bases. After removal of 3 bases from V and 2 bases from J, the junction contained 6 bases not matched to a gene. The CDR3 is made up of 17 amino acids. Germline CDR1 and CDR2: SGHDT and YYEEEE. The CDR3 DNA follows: TGTGCCAGCAGCTGGAGGACAGGGGGCTTCACTAATGAAAAACTGTTTTTT. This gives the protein CASSWRTGGFTNEKLFF.